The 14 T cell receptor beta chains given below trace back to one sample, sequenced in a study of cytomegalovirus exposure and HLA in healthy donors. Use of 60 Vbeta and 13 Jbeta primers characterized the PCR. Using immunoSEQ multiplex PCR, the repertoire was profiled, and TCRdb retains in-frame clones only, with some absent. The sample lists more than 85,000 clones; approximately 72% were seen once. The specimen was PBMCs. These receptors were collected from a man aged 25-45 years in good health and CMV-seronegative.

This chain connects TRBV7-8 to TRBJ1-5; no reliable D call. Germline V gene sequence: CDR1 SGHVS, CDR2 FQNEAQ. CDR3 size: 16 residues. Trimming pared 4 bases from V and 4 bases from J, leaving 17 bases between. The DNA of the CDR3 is TGTGCCAGCAGCTCTCAAGCGGCGGGAGGTAATCAGCCCCAGCATTTT. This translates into CASSSQAAGGNQPQHF.

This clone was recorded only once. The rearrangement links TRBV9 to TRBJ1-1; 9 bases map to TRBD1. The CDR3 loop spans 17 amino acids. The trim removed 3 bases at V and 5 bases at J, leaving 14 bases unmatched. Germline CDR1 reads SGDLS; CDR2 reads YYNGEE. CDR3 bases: TGTGCCAGCAGCGAGACTCATACAGGGGGCTGGGGGACTGAAGCTTTCTTT. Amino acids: CASSETHTGGWGTEAFF.

The CDR3 loop reads CASSTGEPSVEQYF. DNA for the CDR3: TGCGCCAGCAGCACCGGGGAACCGTCCGTCGAGCAGTACTTC. The chain has TRBV5-1 and TRBJ2-7; D might be TRBD2 (5 bases). Germline V gene sequence: CDR1 SGHRS, CDR2 YFSETQ. The CDR3 runs to 14 residues. V lost 4 bases and J lost 6, with 17 bases in between.

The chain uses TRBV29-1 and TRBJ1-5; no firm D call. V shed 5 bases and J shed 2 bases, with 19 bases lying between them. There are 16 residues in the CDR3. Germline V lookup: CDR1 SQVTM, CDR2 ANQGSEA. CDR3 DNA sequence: TGCAGCGTTCAACTGCAGGCCGGAATGGGCAATCAGCCCCAGCATTTT. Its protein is CSVQLQAGMGNQPQHF.

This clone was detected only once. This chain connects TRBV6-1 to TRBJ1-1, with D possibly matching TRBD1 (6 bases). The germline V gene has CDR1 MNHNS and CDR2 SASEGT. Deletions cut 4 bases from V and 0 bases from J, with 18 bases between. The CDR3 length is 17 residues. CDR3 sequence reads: CASSGPSGQLMNTEAFF. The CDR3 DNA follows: TGTGCCAGCAGTGGCCCCAGCGGACAGCTGATGAACACTGAAGCTTTCTTT.

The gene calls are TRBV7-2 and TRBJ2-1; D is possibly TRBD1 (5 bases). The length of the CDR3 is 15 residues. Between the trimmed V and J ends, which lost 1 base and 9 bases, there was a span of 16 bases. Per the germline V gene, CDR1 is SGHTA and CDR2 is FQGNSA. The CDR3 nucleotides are TGTGCCAGCAGCTTAGGCGGCTCCAGGGATGGTGAGCAGTTCTTC. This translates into CASSLGGSRDGEQFF. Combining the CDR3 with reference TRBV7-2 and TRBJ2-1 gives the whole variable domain GAGVSQSPSNKVTEKGKDVELRCDPISGHTALYWYRQSLGQGLEFLIYFQGNSAPDKSGLPSDRFSAERTGGSVSTLTIQRTQQEDSAVYLCASSLGGSRDGEQFFGPGTRLTVL.

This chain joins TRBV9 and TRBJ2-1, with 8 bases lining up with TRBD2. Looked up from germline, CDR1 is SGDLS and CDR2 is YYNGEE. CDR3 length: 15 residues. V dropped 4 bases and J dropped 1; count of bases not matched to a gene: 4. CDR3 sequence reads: CASSKTSVSYNEQFF. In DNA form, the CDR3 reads TGTGCCAGCAGCAAGACTAGCGTTTCCTACAATGAGCAGTTCTTC.

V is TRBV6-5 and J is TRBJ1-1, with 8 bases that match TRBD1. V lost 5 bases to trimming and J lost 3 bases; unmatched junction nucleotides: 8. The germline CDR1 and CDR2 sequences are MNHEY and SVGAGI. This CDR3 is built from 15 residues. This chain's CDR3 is CASSLQGARDTEAFF. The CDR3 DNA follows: TGTGCCAGCAGTCTTCAGGGGGCGCGGGACACTGAAGCTTTCTTT.

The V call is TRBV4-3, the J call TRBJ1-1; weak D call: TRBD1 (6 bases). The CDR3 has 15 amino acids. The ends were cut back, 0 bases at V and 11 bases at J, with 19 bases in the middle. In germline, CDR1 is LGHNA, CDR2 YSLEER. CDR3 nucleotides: TGCGCCAGCAGCCAAGATTCACAGGGACGGGTCGGGGCTTTCTTT. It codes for CASSQDSQGRVGAFF.

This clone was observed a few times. CDR3 sequence reads: CASSLPGYSPLHF. The CDR3 bases are TGTGCCAGCAGCTTGCCAGGGTATTCACCCCTCCACTTT. This rearrangement joins TRBV5-5 to TRBJ1-6; TRBD1 is a possible D gene (5 bases). The germline gives CDR1 SGHKS, CDR2 YYEKEE (reference sequence). The ends were cut back, 1 base at V and 8 bases at J, with 7 bases in the middle. CDR3 size: 13 residues.

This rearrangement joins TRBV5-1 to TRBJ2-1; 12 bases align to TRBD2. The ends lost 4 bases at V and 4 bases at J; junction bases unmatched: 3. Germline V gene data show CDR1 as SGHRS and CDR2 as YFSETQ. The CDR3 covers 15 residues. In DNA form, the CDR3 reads TGCGCCAGCAGCCAACTAGCGGGAGGATACAATGAGCAGTTCTTC. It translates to CASSQLAGGYNEQFF. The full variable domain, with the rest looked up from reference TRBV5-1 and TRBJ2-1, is KAGVTQTPRYLIKTRGQQVTLSCSPISGHRSVSWYQQTPGQGLQFLFEYFSETQRNKGNFPGRFSGRQFSNSRSEMNVSTLELGDSALYLCASSQLAGGYNEQFFGPGTRLTVL.

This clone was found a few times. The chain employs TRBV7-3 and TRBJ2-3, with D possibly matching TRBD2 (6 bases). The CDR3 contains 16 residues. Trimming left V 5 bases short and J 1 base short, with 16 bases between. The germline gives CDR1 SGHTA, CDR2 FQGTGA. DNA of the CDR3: TGTGCCAGCAGCGCCTTCCCGGGACTGGGCACAGATACGCAGTATTTT. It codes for CASSAFPGLGTDTQYF.

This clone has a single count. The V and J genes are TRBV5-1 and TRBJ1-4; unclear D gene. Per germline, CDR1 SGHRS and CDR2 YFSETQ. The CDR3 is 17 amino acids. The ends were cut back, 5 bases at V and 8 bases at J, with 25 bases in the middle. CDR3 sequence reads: CASRLVVSGGSGEKLFF. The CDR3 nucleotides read TGCGCCAGCAGACTTGTCGTTTCGGGTGGGTCGGGGGAAAAACTGTTTTTT.

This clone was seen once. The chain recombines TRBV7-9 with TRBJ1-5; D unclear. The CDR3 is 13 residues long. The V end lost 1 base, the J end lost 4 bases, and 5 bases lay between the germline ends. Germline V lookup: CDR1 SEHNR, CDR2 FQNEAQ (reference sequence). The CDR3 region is CASSLDTNQPQHF. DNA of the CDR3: TGTGCCAGCAGCTTAGATACTAATCAGCCCCAGCATTTT.